The 5 T cell receptor beta chains listed next were all sequenced from one sample in a study of blood T cell repertoires in COVID-19. TCRdb's table, derived via immunoSEQ multiplex PCR, lists solely in-frame clones and lacks some. This sample has 95,000 to 150,000 clones, with 80% to 85% found just once. Sequenced material: PBMCs or T cells enriched from blood (not recorded which). Every receptor here comes from a woman in her 30s who had recovered from COVID-19.

The J gene is TRBJ1-6, the V gene TRBV5-1, with 7 bases matching TRBD1. The CDR3 has 15 residues. After removal of 4 bases from V and 6 bases from J, the junction contained 7 bases not matched to a gene. Germline V gene data show CDR1 as SGHRS and CDR2 as YFSETQ. CDR3 DNA: TGCGCCAGCAGCCTCAGACAGGGCGGTAATTCACCCCTCCACTTT. Amino acids: CASSLRQGGNSPLHF. Based on the CDR3 plus reference TRBV5-1 and TRBJ1-6, the full variable domain is KAGVTQTPRYLIKTRGQQVTLSCSPISGHRSVSWYQQTPGQGLQFLFEYFSETQRNKGNFPGRFSGRQFSNSRSEMNVSTLELGDSALYLCASSLRQGGNSPLHFGNGTRLTVT.

This clone was seen ten or more times. V gene TRBV29-1 combines with J gene TRBJ2-7, with 8 bases matching TRBD1. After removal of 4 bases from V and 5 bases from J, the junction contained 13 bases not matched to a gene. Per the germline V gene, CDR1 is SQVTM and CDR2 is ANQGSEA. CDR3 length: 15 residues. CDR3 nucleotides: TGCAGCGTTGGGACAGGGTTTTTAGGACTCGACGAGCAGTACTTC. This codes for CSVGTGFLGLDEQYF.

In its sample, this clone was seen a few times. This chain joins TRBV5-3 and TRBJ1-6; 8 bases map to TRBD1. TRBV5-3 is sorted into the ORF group, with uncertain function. The CDR3 sequence is 15 residues long. With V trimmed by 4 bases and J by 6 bases, 6 bases remained unmatched. The CDR3, as DNA: TGTGCCAGAAGCCGACAGGGGAGAGGTAATTCACCCCTCCACTTT. Encoded protein: CARSRQGRGNSPLHF.

The table lists this clone with a few counts. This chain joins TRBV11-2 and TRBJ1-6; unclear D gene. The V and J ends lost 1 base and 3 bases respectively, with 10 bases between them. CDR1 and CDR2 (germline): SGHAT, FQNNGV. The CDR3 loop spans 16 amino acids. The CDR3 DNA reads TGTGCCAGCAGCTTAGTTGGGAGAGGCTATAATTCACCCCTCCACTTT. Protein product: CASSLVGRGYNSPLHF.

This sequence joins TRBV4-3 and TRBJ2-4; 7 nucleotides align to TRBD2. The length of the CDR3 is 17 residues. CDR1 LGHNA and CDR2 YSLEER come from the germline V gene. V lost 1 base, J lost 0 bases, and 6 bases stayed unmatched. The CDR3 reads CASSQGLADLAKNIQYF. CDR3 nucleotide sequence: TGCGCCAGCAGCCAAGGACTAGCTGATCTAGCCAAAAACATTCAGTACTTC.